The next 10 T cell receptor beta chains were all read from a single sample in a study of beta chain features in type 1 diabetes. Their specific antigens are unknown. Sequencing targeted expressed TCRB transcripts, as all isolated RNA had been reverse transcribed. The method was immunoSEQ multiplex PCR; TCRdb's version includes in-frame clones alone and lacks a portion of them. Counted here are under 50,000 clones, roughly 70% occurring once; the ten biggest clones make up about 2%. The study's findings and limits: Shorter TCRB CDR3s, moderately but significantly so, marked every one of the four CD4+ subsets in Type 1 diabetes patients.

The specimen was Tregs from blood. The receptor source for this set is a woman between 18 and 29 years old with type 1 diabetes.

The chain employs TRBV6-5 and TRBJ2-5, with D possibly TRBD2 on 6 matching bases. In germline, CDR1 is MNHEY, CDR2 SVGAGI. Trimming cost V 2 bases and J 5 bases, with 15 bases left between them. The CDR3 runs 15 residues. CDR3 protein: CASSYIRAGGETQYF. The CDR3 nucleotides are TGTGCCAGCAGTTACATCAGGGCTGGGGGGGAGACCCAGTACTTC.

The V and J genes are TRBV6-5 and TRBJ2-5; TRBD1 agrees at 10 bases. Germline V gene lookup returns CDR1 MNHEY and CDR2 SVGAGI. The CDR3 has 14 residues. Germline trimming cut 5 bases from V and 5 bases from J; bases unmatched to any gene: 5. CDR3 sequence: CASSKGQGRETQYF. The CDR3 DNA reads as TGTGCCAGCAGTAAGGGACAGGGGAGGGAGACCCAGTACTTC.

The CDR3 DNA reads as TGTGCCAGCAGCTTAGAGACCACCCGGGGGACCCAGTACTTC. Its translation is CASSLETTRGTQYF. The chain employs TRBV7-2 and TRBJ2-5; D possibly corresponds to TRBD2 (5 bases). The CDR3 spans 14 residues. Germline V gene sequence: CDR1 SGHTA, CDR2 FQGNSA. The V and J ends lost 1 base and 7 bases respectively, with 13 bases between them.

CDR3 coding DNA: TGCAGCGTTGAAGAGAAGAGGAGGGAAAATCAGCCCCAGCATTTT. As protein: CSVEEKRRENQPQHF. The chain links TRBV29-1 to TRBJ1-5; D not resolved. Germline V gene data show CDR1 as SQVTM and CDR2 as ANQGSEA. This CDR3 contains 15 residues. Trimming cost V 0 bases and J 4 bases, with 13 bases left between them.

The CDR3 spells CASSSRHGGPSNNEQFF. In DNA, the CDR3 is TGCGCCAGCAGCTCCCGCCATGGAGGCCCATCGAACAATGAGCAGTTCTTC. The rearrangement joins TRBV5-1 to TRBJ2-1; a possible D gene is TRBD2 (5 bases). Germline CDR1 reads SGHRS; CDR2 reads YFSETQ. The CDR3 has 17 residues. Trimming removed 3 bases from V and 5 bases from J, with 21 bases in between. Variable domain in full (rest from reference TRBV5-1 and TRBJ2-1): KAGVTQTPRYLIKTRGQQVTLSCSPISGHRSVSWYQQTPGQGLQFLFEYFSETQRNKGNFPGRFSGRQFSNSRSEMNVSTLELGDSALYLCASSSRHGGPSNNEQFFGPGTRLTVL.

The chain links TRBV13 to TRBJ2-7; TRBD1 aligns across 10 bases. This CDR3 comprises 13 residues. Per the germline V gene, CDR1 is PRHDT and CDR2 is FYEKMQ (reference sequence). Unmatched junction bases numbered 1, after V lost 5 bases and J lost 3 bases. Here the CDR3 DNA reads TGTGCCAGCAGCCGGACAGGGGGCTACGAGCAGTACTTC. Amino acid sequence: CASSRTGGYEQYF.

V usage is TRBV29-1 and J usage is TRBJ1-5, with no clear D. The germline CDR1 and CDR2 sequences are SQVTM and ANQGSEA. The V end was cut by 5 bases, the J end by 0 bases, with 2 bases between. The CDR3 runs 11 residues. The DNA for the CDR3 is TGCAGCGTTCGTAGCAATCAGCCCCAGCATTTT. It is translated as CSVRSNQPQHF.

This chain joins TRBV5-1 and TRBJ1-4; TRBD1 agrees at 11 bases. With V trimmed by 4 bases and J by 8 bases, 10 bases remained unmatched. From germline, CDR1 is SGHRS and CDR2 YFSETQ. The CDR3 has 16 residues. The CDR3 here is CASSKGQGDRNEKLFF. The CDR3 nucleotides are TGCGCCAGCAGCAAGGGACAGGGGGATCGTAACGAAAAACTGTTTTTT.

This clone was seen a single time. The germline gene is not matched at one end of the junction; a read error may be the cause. This chain uses TRBV14 with TRBJ2-1; TRBD2 matches at 8 bases. In germline, CDR1 is SGHDN, CDR2 FVKESK. This CDR3 has 13 residues. CDR3 in DNA: TGTGCCAGCAGCGCTCCATCCGGGACTAGGTACATCTTC. Its translation is CASSAPSGTRYIF.

This rearrangement joins TRBV7-9 to TRBJ1-4; D call uncertain. This CDR3 has 18 amino acids. Germline CDR1 and CDR2: SEHNR and FQNEAQ (reference sequence). V lost 4 bases and J 2 bases, leaving 20 bases between the germline ends. The CDR3 is CASSYSRSARATNEKLFF. The DNA of the CDR3 is TGTGCCAGCAGCTACTCAAGGTCCGCGCGGGCGACTAATGAAAAACTGTTTTTT.